The sequence of this T cell receptor beta chain was determined in a study of T-cell reconstitution after alpha-beta-depleted transplantation in children (dated by TCRdb to 2016 to 2018). Broadly, across the study: Using TCR repertoire profiling, the study quantitatively followed how T-cell immune reconstitution unfolded in children after TCRalphabeta/CD19-depleted allogeneic hematopoietic cell transplantation. Results the study describes overall, beyond this receptor: About two months after transplant, the apparently early recovery of alphabetaT-cell counts reportedly depended on just several hundred clones that had expanded rapidly and came from non-depleted graft cells. The frequencies of hyperexpanded clones fell over the following months, and after one year, T-cell counts and TCRbeta diversity were mostly attributed to newly produced T cells. In some patients, the high TCRbeta diversity seen at day 60 was put down to recipient T cells and intrathymic progenitors that had survived conditioning.

Receptor libraries were prepared by PCR. These reads were obtained on an Illumina HiSeq 2500. TCR library preparation used molecular barcoding, with unique molecular identifiers applied to normalize quantification of the TCRbeta repertoire. TCRdb reprocessed the public reads (quality trimming at Q25 with fastp, clone calling with MiXCR) and kept in-frame beta chains. Every distinct CDR3 protein forms one entry, paired with its most common genes and DNA. Here the sample has under 300,000 distinct CDR3 sequences; more than 9% occur a single time. 23% of the sample is held by the ten biggest clonotypes. What the treatment or condition label conveys for this sample: allogeneic hematopoietic cell transplantation with graft depleted of TCRalphabeta T cells and CD19 B cells. TCRalphabeta/CD19-depleted allogeneic hematopoietic cell grafts were given to the transplant recipients, all of whom were children.

The cysteine opens and the phenylalanine closes a CDR3 of 15 amino acids. The kept DNA is CDR3 alone, 45 bases in frame from the first base. Comment on this clonotype: The clone's antigen remains unknown. A read error may account for a junction end that differs from germline.

In this chain, TRBV12-3 or TRBV12-4 is recombined with TRBJ2-3, with 7 central nucleotides matching TRBD2. The sample was peripheral blood, taken 180 days after TCRalphabeta/CD19-depleted stem cell transplant. The TCR sequence derives from a male patient between 2 and 10 years old who had a stem cell transplant for chronic granulomatous disease, so the T cells may come from the graft donor. The sequence in DNA is TGTGCCAGCAGATTTATTAGACTAGCTCCAGATACACAGTATTTT. The encoded protein is CASRFIRLAPDTQYF.